These 31 T cell receptor beta chains were sequenced from one sample in a study of blood T cell repertoires in COVID-19. Sequenced by immunoSEQ multiplex PCR; TCRdb stores in-frame clones only, minus some. Of about 330,000 clones detected, approximately 87% appear once; the ten largest clones hold about 5.4%. The sequencing sample was made of PBMCs or T cells enriched from blood (not recorded which). The receptor set was obtained from a woman aged 25 to 39 who had recovered from COVID-19.

V is TRBV30 and J is TRBJ1-4; D is unresolved. CDR1 is GTSNPN, CDR2 SVGIG, per germline (reference sequence). This CDR3 is built from 13 residues. V was cut by 4 bases and J by 5 bases, with 11 bases left in between. CDR3 sequence (DNA): TGTGCCTGGATGGGAGTAGGAAATGAAAAACTGTTTTTT. Its translation: CAWMGVGNEKLFF.

The gene calls are TRBV7-8 and TRBJ1-2, with a tentative D call TRBD1 (5 bases). V lost 1 base and J 7 bases, leaving 10 bases between the germline ends. This CDR3 region has 13 residues. In germline, CDR1 is SGHVS, CDR2 FQNEAQ. CDR3 coding DNA: TGTGCCAGCAGCTTAGTCAGCGGGGGTGGCTACACCTTC. Amino acid sequence: CASSLVSGGGYTF.

The chain recombines TRBV5-6 with TRBJ2-5, with 10 bases identical to TRBD2. V was clipped by 4 bases and J by 4 bases; unmatched bases: 16. Germline V CDR1 and CDR2: SGHDT, YYEEEE. The CDR3 is 18 amino acids. The CDR3 reads CASSEYGRSGGVRETQYF. DNA of the CDR3: TGTGCCAGCAGCGAATACGGTCGAAGCGGGGGGGTTCGAGAGACCCAGTACTTC.

This chain connects TRBV2 to TRBJ2-1; D ambiguous. Germline V gene sequence: CDR1 SNHLY, CDR2 FYNNEI. V lost 6 bases and J lost 10, with 10 bases in between. CDR3 length: 11 residues. This CDR3 is CASRDTVEQFF. Written as DNA, the CDR3 is TGTGCCAGCAGAGACACAGTAGAGCAGTTCTTC.

With regard to this clone: The junction shows a germline mismatch at one end, possibly a read error. The chain uses TRBV5-4 and TRBJ2-5; TRBD1 is a possible D gene (6 bases). The CDR3 sequence is 14 residues long. Germline V CDR1 and CDR2: SGHNT, YYREEE (reference sequence). The CDR3 loop reads CASSPGGREENQYF. DNA of the CDR3: TGTGCCAGCAGCCCTGGGGGCAGAGAAGAGAACCAGTACTTC.

The rearrangement uses TRBV5-4 and TRBJ1-1; tentatively, D is TRBD1 (5 bases). Germline CDR1 reads SGHNT; CDR2 reads YYREEE (reference sequence). This CDR3 is built from 15 residues. Deletions cut 4 bases from V and 1 base from J, with 14 bases between. The DNA of the CDR3 is TGTGCCAGCAGCCCTGAGCCGGGGGGGAACACTGAAGCTTTCTTT. It yields the protein CASSPEPGGNTEAFF.

The CDR3 is CASRHPRQVPSYEQYF. The CDR3 DNA sequence: TGTGCCAGCAGACATCCAAGACAGGTACCCTCCTACGAGCAGTACTTC. This chain joins TRBV28 and TRBJ2-7; a possible D gene is TRBD1 (6 bases). The CDR3 extends over 16 amino acids. From germline, CDR1 is MDHEN and CDR2 SYDVKM. Trimming took 6 bases from V and 0 from J, leaving 18 bases between them.

The rearrangement links TRBV24-1 to TRBJ2-3; tentative D call: TRBD2 (6 bases). Trimming cost V 4 bases and J 6 bases, with 16 bases left between them. Germline CDR1 is KGHDR and CDR2 is SFDVKD. The CDR3 is 15 residues long. CDR3 amino acids: CATSDPGRGRDTQYF. The CDR3 nucleotides are TGTGCCACCAGTGACCCTGGGCGAGGGAGGGATACGCAGTATTTT.

The chain couples TRBV27 to TRBJ2-7; TRBD2 agrees at 8 bases. The CDR3 length is 16 residues. V dropped 6 bases and J dropped 4; count of bases not matched to a gene: 14. Germline assignment: CDR1 MNHEY and CDR2 SMNVEV (reference sequence). The CDR3 bases are TGTGCCAGCAGCCCAACCCCTGTAGCGGGGTTATACGAGCAGTACTTC. This codes for CASSPTPVAGLYEQYF.

J is TRBJ1-1 and V is TRBV6-1; D gene unclear. V was trimmed by 0 bases and J by 6 bases, leaving 14 bases between them. The CDR3 length is 15 residues. Germline CDR1 MNHNS, CDR2 SASEGT. The CDR3 sequence: CASSEARGIGSEAFF. CDR3 coding DNA: TGTGCCAGCAGTGAAGCTCGAGGGATAGGGTCTGAAGCTTTCTTT.

This chain links TRBV2 with TRBJ2-7; 11 nucleotides agree with TRBD1. Germline V lookup: CDR1 SNHLY, CDR2 FYNNEI. The CDR3 has 15 residues. With V trimmed by 5 bases and J by 3 bases, 6 bases remained unmatched. The CDR3 nucleotides read TGTGCCAGCAGTCCCCGGACAGGGGGCTTCTACGAGCAGTACTTC. It codes for CASSPRTGGFYEQYF.

Note on this clone: The same CDR3 arises from other DNA sequences in this sample as well. The chain uses TRBV3-1 (or the pseudogene TRBV3-2) and TRBJ2-2; TRBD2 aligns across 8 bases. This CDR3 has 15 residues. V was pared by 1 base and J by 5 bases, with 3 bases of the junction left unmatched. Looked up from germline, CDR1 is LGHDT and CDR2 is YNNKEL (reference sequence). CDR3 protein: CASSQVLADTGELFF. CDR3 in DNA: TGTGCCAGCAGCCAAGTACTAGCGGATACCGGGGAGCTGTTTTTT.

The CDR3 region is CASSQDFIGGGEPQHF. Here the CDR3 DNA reads TGCGCCAGCAGCCAAGATTTCATTGGTGGGGGCGAGCCCCAGCATTTT. The V and J genes are TRBV4-3 and TRBJ1-5, with a possible D match to TRBD1 (6 bases). The V end was cut by 0 bases, the J end by 8 bases, with 17 bases between. Germline CDR1 LGHNA, CDR2 YSLEER. There are 16 residues in the CDR3.

The chain couples TRBV19 to TRBJ1-5, with D perhaps matching TRBD1 (5 bases). This CDR3 comprises 15 residues. Per the germline V gene, CDR1 is LNHDA and CDR2 is SQIVND (reference sequence). Trimming cost V 3 bases and J 4 bases, with 13 bases left between them. In DNA, the CDR3 is TGTGCCAGTAGTATCCCCGTCCGGGGGAATCAGCCCCAGCATTTT. Protein: CASSIPVRGNQPQHF.

This rearrangement joins TRBV29-1 to TRBJ1-1; perhaps TRBD1 as D (6 bases). Looked up from germline, CDR1 is SQVTM and CDR2 is ANQGSEA. This CDR3 comprises 14 residues. V was cut by 3 bases and J by 5 bases, with 16 bases left in between. The CDR3 nucleotides are TGCAGCGTTGAGAAACAGGGCCCTGGGACTGAAGCTTTCTTT. It specifies CSVEKQGPGTEAFF.

V usage is TRBV28 and J usage is TRBJ1-4; weak D call: TRBD1 (5 bases). V gave up 6 bases and J gave up 6 bases, with 14 bases separating them. CDR3 length equals 14 residues. Per germline, CDR1 MDHEN and CDR2 SYDVKM. CDR3 protein: CASRARQTYEKLFF. The DNA of the CDR3 is TGTGCCAGCAGAGCAAGACAGACCTATGAAAAACTGTTTTTT.

This chain joins TRBV27 and TRBJ1-1, with TRBD1 matching 9 bases. There are 14 residues in the CDR3. V shed 5 bases and J 0 bases; nucleotides not matched to a gene: 1. Looked up from germline, CDR1 is MNHEY and CDR2 is SMNVEV (reference sequence). In DNA form, the CDR3 reads TGTGCCAGCAGTGGACAGGGGTTGAACACTGAAGCTTTCTTT. Its protein is CASSGQGLNTEAFF.

DNA for the CDR3: TGTGCCAGTGTTGTAGGGGGCACAGATACGCAGTATTTT. Protein product: CASVVGGTDTQYF. The rearrangement joins TRBV6-5 to TRBJ2-3; a possible D gene is TRBD1 (5 bases). Germline V lookup: CDR1 MNHEY, CDR2 SVGAGI. The CDR3 is 13 residues long. V was clipped by 9 bases and J by 1 base, with 11 bases between them.

This clone occurred once. V is TRBV5-4 and J is TRBJ1-1, with a weak D call TRBD1 (6 bases). With 4 bases removed from V and 2 bases from J, the gap between germline ends came to 15 bases. This CDR3 spans 15 amino acids. Germline CDR1 reads SGHNT; CDR2 reads YYREEE (reference sequence). CDR3 sequence reads: CASSLLQGLNTEAFF. The CDR3 DNA is TGTGCCAGCAGCCTACTACAGGGACTAAACACTGAAGCTTTCTTT.

A note on this clone: Within the sample, other DNA sequences also encode this same CDR3. The chain employs TRBV5-4 and TRBJ2-3, with TRBD2 identical over 8 bases. The CDR3 runs 14 residues. Germline CDR1 SGHNT, CDR2 YYREEE (reference sequence). Germline trimming cut 2 bases from V and 1 base from J; bases unmatched to any gene: 0. CDR3 loop: CASSLAGGTDTQYF. The CDR3 DNA reads TGTGCCAGCAGCTTAGCGGGGGGCACAGATACGCAGTATTTT.

The chain recombines TRBV12-3 or TRBV12-4 with TRBJ1-2; a weak D match, TRBD1 (5 bases). CDR3 length: 13 amino acids. Between the trimmed V and J ends, which lost 5 bases and 10 bases, there was a span of 17 bases. The CDR3 coding sequence is TGTGCCAGCAGTCAAACCCCGGACATGTCCTACACCTTC. Residues: CASSQTPDMSYTF.

Comment on this clone: Other DNA sequences of this sample code for an identical CDR3. The chain employs TRBV2 and TRBJ2-5; TRBD2 matches 8 bases. The germline gives CDR1 SNHLY, CDR2 FYNNEI. V trimming: 6 bases; J trimming: 5 bases; junction bases outside the gene matches: 2. This CDR3 spans 12 amino acids. CDR3 bases: TGTGCCAGCAGCGGCGGGGGGGAGACCCAGTACTTC. Amino acids: CASSGGGETQYF.

This chain uses TRBV5-1 with TRBJ2-2, with a possible D match to TRBD2 (5 bases). Germline V lookup: CDR1 SGHRS, CDR2 YFSETQ. The CDR3 totals 17 residues. Trimming stripped 0 bases from V and 6 bases from J, with 18 bases between. CDR3 in DNA: TGCGCCAGCAGCTTGGGAGGGAGCGGTAGCACAGCCGGGGAGCTGTTTTTT. As protein: CASSLGGSGSTAGELFF. Looking up the rest from reference TRBV5-1 and TRBJ2-2 gives the full variable domain: KAGVTQTPRYLIKTRGQQVTLSCSPISGHRSVSWYQQTPGQGLQFLFEYFSETQRNKGNFPGRFSGRQFSNSRSEMNVSTLELGDSALYLCASSLGGSGSTAGELFFGEGSRLTVL.

The rearrangement joins TRBV19 to TRBJ1-2; maybe TRBD1 (5 bases). CDR3 length equals 14 residues. Germline-derived CDR1 and CDR2 are LNHDA and SQIVND (reference sequence). V gave up 3 bases and J gave up 1 base, with 9 bases separating them. As DNA, the CDR3 is TGTGCCAGTAGTATCAGGGAACTTAACTATGGCTACACCTTC. It yields the protein CASSIRELNYGYTF.

This sequence joins TRBV11-1 and TRBJ1-2, with TRBD1 matching over 7 bases. The V segment lost 2 bases and the J segment 6 bases; nucleotides outside the gene matches: 3. The length of the CDR3 is 13 residues. CDR1 is SGHAT and CDR2 is FQDESV in the germline V gene (reference sequence). CDR3 DNA: TGTGCCAGCAGCTTAACAGGGGTGGATGGCTACACCTTC. Translation: CASSLTGVDGYTF.

V is TRBV4-3 and J is TRBJ2-2, with 7 bases identical to TRBD1. Trimming cost V 3 bases and J 5 bases; bases outside gene matches: 6. The CDR3 length is 15 residues. Germline V gene data show CDR1 as LGHNA and CDR2 as YSLEER. The CDR3 spells CASSQDRWRTGELFF. Here the CDR3 DNA reads TGCGCCAGCAGCCAGGACAGGTGGAGGACCGGGGAGCTGTTTTTT.

The V call is TRBV6-2 or TRBV6-3, the J call TRBJ2-7, with TRBD2 matching over 7 bases. Germline values: CDR1 MNHEY, CDR2 SVGEGT. V dropped 3 bases and J dropped 2; count of bases not matched to a gene: 7. CDR3 size: 15 residues. The CDR3 DNA reads as TGTGCCAGCAGTTATTCGCTAGCGGTGGCCTACGAGCAGTACTTC. Its translation is CASSYSLAVAYEQYF.

This clone occurred once. V usage is TRBV28 and J usage is TRBJ2-5; TRBD1 might be the D (5 bases). The CDR3 consists of 13 residues. V lost 3 bases and J 3 bases, leaving 8 bases between the germline ends. Germline values: CDR1 MDHEN, CDR2 SYDVKM. The CDR3 DNA follows: TGTGCCAGCAGTTTGCTAGGGGAAGAGACCCAGTACTTC. Translation: CASSLLGEETQYF.

V and J are TRBV9 and TRBJ2-1; 8 bases align to TRBD2. With 0 bases clipped from V and 0 bases from J, the junction kept 2 bases outside the gene matches. The CDR3 spans 16 residues. CDR1 and CDR2 (germline): SGDLS, YYNGEE. The CDR3, as DNA: TGTGCCAGCAGCGTAGCGGGGGGGTTCTCCTACAATGAGCAGTTCTTC. Amino acid sequence: CASSVAGGFSYNEQFF. The full variable domain, its missing parts supplied by reference TRBV9 and TRBJ2-1, is DSGVTQTPKHLITATGQRVTLRCSPRSGDLSVYWYQQSLDQGLQFLIQYYNGEERAKGNILERFSAQQFPDLHSELNLSSLELGDSALYFCASSVAGGFSYNEQFFGPGTRLTVL.

The genes are TRBV28 and TRBJ2-7; 9 bases align to TRBD1. This CDR3 has 16 residues. The germline V gene encodes CDR1 MDHEN and CDR2 SYDVKM. Trimming took 3 bases from V and 4 from J; bases not matched to a gene: 10. CDR3 loop: CASSLYPGQGQYEQYF. For the CDR3, the DNA is TGTGCCAGCAGTTTGTATCCGGGACAGGGTCAGTACGAGCAGTACTTC. The full variable domain, with the rest looked up from reference TRBV28 and TRBJ2-7, is DVKVTQSSRYLVKRTGEKVFLECVQDMDHENMFWYRQDPGLGLRLIYFSYDVKMKEKGDIPEGYSVSREKKERFSLILESASTNQTSMYLCASSLYPGQGQYEQYFGPGTRLTVT.

This clone has only one observation. The rearrangement links TRBV13 to TRBJ2-7; 7 positions match TRBD1. The CDR3 totals 15 residues. Germline values: CDR1 PRHDT, CDR2 FYEKMQ (reference sequence). Trimming at V came to 3 bases and at J to 6 bases, leaving 11 bases not matched to a gene. The CDR3 sequence: CASSLSGQAQGEQYF. DNA for the CDR3: TGTGCCAGCAGCTTGAGTGGACAGGCCCAGGGCGAGCAGTACTTC.